This record covers a single T cell receptor beta chain. Its cognate antigen is unknown. The source of the sample is a study of vaccination and CD4 T cells after COVID-19. General study findings and limits: It was observed that, in convalescent patients, a median around 87% of reactive clones arose only post-vaccination. In convalescent patients, 304 of 307 vaccine-specific clones were spike mono-reactive.

CD4+ T cells that had been cultured provided DNA sequenced with the Oncomine TCR Beta short-read assay. The template was genomic DNA from cultured CD4+ T cells. TCRdb reanalysed the PCR reads using MiXCR and keeps one entry per CDR3 protein. The table includes 20,000 or so distinct CDR3 sequences, 50% to 60% detected once. Germline V gene lookup returns CDR1 ENHRY and CDR2 SYGVKD. The CDR3 has 12 residues. The germline V and J ends were trimmed by 0 bases and 2 bases, with 1 base remaining between them. This sample's treatment: roughly 10-day PBMC culture with coronavirus spike peptide pools or control peptides (ViraFEST assay). In the ViraFEST assay, peptide-pool expansion preceded TCR sequencing of expanded clonotypes.

The specimen was CD4+ T cells from blood, cultured in vitro, collected after SARS-CoV-2 vaccination. The TCR originated in a human donor who had recovered from COVID-19. This chain connects TRBV10-3 to TRBJ1-2, with unresolved D. The CDR3 spells CAISESNYGYTF. CDR3 sequence (DNA): TGTGCCATCAGTGAGTCCAACTATGGCTACACCTTC.